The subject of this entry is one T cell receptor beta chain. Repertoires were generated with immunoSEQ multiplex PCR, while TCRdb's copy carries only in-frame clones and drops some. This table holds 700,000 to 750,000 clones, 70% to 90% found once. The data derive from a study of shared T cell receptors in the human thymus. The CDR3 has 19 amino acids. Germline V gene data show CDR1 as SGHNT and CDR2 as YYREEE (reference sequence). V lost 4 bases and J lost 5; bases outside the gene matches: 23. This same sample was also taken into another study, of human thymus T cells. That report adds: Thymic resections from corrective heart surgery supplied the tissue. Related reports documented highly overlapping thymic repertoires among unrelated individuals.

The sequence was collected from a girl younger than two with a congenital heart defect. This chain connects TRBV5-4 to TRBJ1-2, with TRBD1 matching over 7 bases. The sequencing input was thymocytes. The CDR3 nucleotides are TGTGCCAGCAGCCAGGATAGGGACAGCCAAAGAGACTTTCTTTATGGCTACACCTTC. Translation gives CASSQDRDSQRDFLYGYTF.